Listed here are 30 T cell receptor beta chains from one sample, sequenced in a study of identical twins. TCRdb re-derived calls from the 5' RACE reads in MiXCR, one entry per CDR3 protein. Found here are roughly 280,000 distinct CDR3 sequences, 8.5% to 9.5% of them singletons; the top ten hold approximately 7%. This sample was shared with a second study, whose subject was yellow fever vaccine responses in identical twins.

Sequences were obtained from CD8+ T cells sorted from blood. These receptors came from a woman aged 18-30 years in good health.

The chain links TRBV15 to TRBJ2-5; the D gene is possibly TRBD2 (5 bases). CDR1 and CDR2 (germline): LNHNV, YYDKDF (reference sequence). This CDR3 is built from 12 residues. V dropped 8 bases and J dropped 5 bases, with 12 bases sitting between them. CDR3 in DNA: TGTGCCACCCTTGGTGGGGAGGAGACCCAGTACTTC. Translation: CATLGGEETQYF.

The sample holds many counts of this clonotype. This chain uses TRBV7-2 with TRBJ2-6; 7 nucleotides agree with TRBD2. Germline V CDR1 and CDR2: SGHTA, FQGNSA. V gave up 1 base and J gave up 4 bases; unmatched junction bases: 4. The CDR3 contains 16 residues. The CDR3 region is CASSLVGGTGANVLTF. DNA for the CDR3: TGTGCCAGCAGCTTAGTGGGAGGGACCGGGGCCAACGTCCTGACTTTC.

The rearrangement uses TRBV6-2 or TRBV6-3 and TRBJ2-7; TRBD1 matches at 7 bases. CDR1 is MNHEY and CDR2 is SVGEGT in the germline V gene. The CDR3 runs to 16 residues. V lost 5 bases, J lost 3 bases, and 13 bases stayed unmatched. The CDR3 is CASSPLRGQAYYEQYF. The CDR3 DNA sequence: TGTGCCAGCAGTCCTTTAAGAGGACAGGCCTACTACGAGCAGTACTTC.

This clonotype turned up a few times. The chain links TRBV12-3 or TRBV12-4 to TRBJ1-6, with 10 bases lining up with TRBD1. With 5 bases clipped from V and 9 bases from J, the junction kept 10 bases outside the gene matches. The CDR3 loop spans 16 amino acids. The CDR3 reads CASSVPGQGPGSPLHF. The CDR3 DNA reads TGTGCCAGCAGTGTACCGGGACAGGGGCCCGGTTCACCCCTCCACTTT.

The J gene is TRBJ2-1, the V gene TRBV15; 9 bases map to TRBD2. The CDR3 is made up of 16 amino acids. Germline assignment: CDR1 LNHNV and CDR2 YYDKDF (reference sequence). Unmatched junction bases numbered 9, after V lost 5 bases and J lost 4 bases. CDR3 nucleotides: TGTGCCACCAGCGACGGGACTAGCCAGAGATACAATGAGCAGTTCTTC. Amino acids: CATSDGTSQRYNEQFF.

This clonotype was seen more than once but under ten times. The chain has TRBV27 and TRBJ2-7; no clear D. Looked up from germline, CDR1 is MNHEY and CDR2 is SMNVEV (reference sequence). Trimming cost V 6 bases and J 6 bases, with 12 bases left between them. The CDR3 sequence is 12 residues long. CDR3 amino acids: CASSQSTVEQYF. In nucleotides, the CDR3 is TGTGCCAGCAGCCAATCCACGGTCGAGCAGTACTTC.

The V and J genes are TRBV6-2 or TRBV6-3 and TRBJ2-2, with no clear D. This CDR3 contains 13 residues. V was cut by 3 bases and J by 6 bases, with 8 bases left in between. Germline CDR1 is MNHEY and CDR2 is SVGEGT. As DNA, the CDR3 is TGTGCCAGCAGTTATCTAGGGTCCGGGGAGCTGTTTTTT. It codes for CASSYLGSGELFF.

The gene calls are TRBV4-3 and TRBJ2-3, with D possibly being TRBD2 (5 bases). Looked up from germline, CDR1 is LGHNA and CDR2 is YSLEER. The CDR3 has 18 residues. V was trimmed by 4 bases and J by 5 bases, leaving 25 bases between them. The chain's CDR3 is CASSLKQERSECQDTQYF. The DNA of the CDR3 is TGCGCCAGCAGCCTTAAGCAGGAGCGTAGCGAGTGTCAAGATACGCAGTATTTT.

The CDR3, as DNA: TGTGCCAGCCTAGGACAGGGGGCTTCCTACGAGCAGTACTTC. Translating it yields CASLGQGASYEQYF. The V call is TRBV6-1, the J call TRBJ2-7; the match to TRBD1 covers 11 bases. J gave up 1 base and V 8 bases, and 4 bases lay outside the gene matches. The CDR3 totals 14 residues. Germline V CDR1 and CDR2: MNHNS, SASEGT.

This clonotype was seen more than once but under ten times. J is TRBJ1-5 and V is TRBV7-9; perhaps TRBD1 as D (5 bases). Germline V gene data show CDR1 as SEHNR and CDR2 as FQNEAQ (reference sequence). The V and J ends lost 5 bases and 2 bases respectively, with 10 bases between them. CDR3 size: 14 residues. Here the CDR3 DNA reads TGTGCCAGCAGCCAGGGTGTCGGCAATCAGCCCCAGCATTTT. It codes for CASSQGVGNQPQHF.

This clonotype was seen repeatedly, ten times or more. This chain connects TRBV12-3 or TRBV12-4 to TRBJ2-3; no firm D call. This CDR3 has 13 amino acids. V lost 6 bases, J lost 4 bases, and 11 bases lay in between. CDR3 in DNA: TGTGCCAGCAGCTCATCACTACCAGATACGCAGTATTTT. It encodes CASSSSLPDTQYF.

This clonotype appeared many times. The V and J genes are TRBV11-2 and TRBJ2-1, with a weak D call TRBD2 (5 bases). Germline assignment: CDR1 SGHAT and CDR2 FQNNGV. CDR3 length equals 15 residues. V was cut by 2 bases and J by 10 bases, with 18 bases left in between. This chain's CDR3 is CASSLFDRGYEEQFF. The DNA for the CDR3 is TGTGCCAGCAGCTTATTCGATCGGGGATACGAAGAGCAGTTCTTC.

The gene calls are TRBV13 and TRBJ2-7; TRBD1 aligns across 7 bases. Losses at the gene ends were 3 bases for V and 7 bases for J; bases not matched to a gene: 9. Germline V gives CDR1 PRHDT, CDR2 FYEKMQ (reference sequence). The CDR3 has 14 residues. CDR3 in amino acids: CASSFNNRGGEQYF. Here the CDR3 DNA reads TGTGCCAGCAGCTTTAATAACAGGGGCGGTGAGCAGTACTTC. The full variable domain, in which reference TRBV13 and TRBJ2-7 provide the parts outside the CDR3, is AAGVIQSPRHLIKEKRETATLKCYPIPRHDTVYWYQQGPGQDPQFLISFYEKMQSDKGSIPDRFSAQQFSDYHSELNMSSLELGDSALYFCASSFNNRGGEQYFGPGTRLTVT.

This clonotype was seen a few times. The V and J genes are TRBV7-9 and TRBJ2-7, with D maybe TRBD1 (6 bases). This CDR3 spans 15 amino acids. Trimming cost V 5 bases and J 4 bases, with 18 bases left between them. Per germline, CDR1 SEHNR and CDR2 FQNEAQ (reference sequence). The CDR3 DNA reads as TGTGCCAGCAGCCCACGACGGACAGCCGCGTACGAGCAGTACTTC. It codes for CASSPRRTAAYEQYF. The full variable domain, its missing parts supplied by reference TRBV7-9 and TRBJ2-7, is DTGVSQNPRHKITKRGQNVTFRCDPISEHNRLYWYRQTLGQGPEFLTYFQNEAQLEKSRLLSDRFSAERPKGSFSTLEIQRTEQGDSAMYLCASSPRRTAAYEQYFGPGTRLTVT.

In this sample, this clonotype turned up many times. V usage is TRBV27 and J usage is TRBJ1-1; D not certain. Germline V CDR1 and CDR2: MNHEY, SMNVEV (reference sequence). V dropped 7 bases and J dropped 1 base, with 13 bases sitting between them. CDR3 length equals 14 residues. CDR3 in amino acids: CASIPQMTNTEAFF. The CDR3 DNA sequence: TGTGCCAGCATCCCGCAGATGACGAACACTGAAGCTTTCTTT.

This clonotype was counted ten times or more. This sequence joins TRBV25-1 and TRBJ2-7, with TRBD1 identical over 7 bases. With V trimmed by 1 base and J by 3 bases, 9 bases remained unmatched. Per the germline V gene, CDR1 is MGHDK and CDR2 is SYGVNS. The CDR3 length is 16 residues. CDR3 in DNA: TGTGCCAGCAGTGAATTACAACAGGGGTTAAGCTACGAGCAGTACTTC. Translation gives CASSELQQGLSYEQYF.

This clonotype was observed a handful of times. The chain has TRBV4-1 and TRBJ2-6; unclear D gene. The CDR3 runs 16 residues. The germline gives CDR1 MGHRA, CDR2 YSYEKL. With 1 base removed from V and 0 bases from J, the gap between germline ends came to 7 bases. The CDR3 is CASSQGPISGANVLTF. The CDR3 DNA reads as TGCGCCAGCAGCCAAGGACCGATCTCTGGGGCCAACGTCCTGACTTTC.

This clonotype came up a few times. The genes are TRBV28 and TRBJ1-1; no reliable D call. The CDR3 contains 15 residues. Trimming cost V 4 bases and J 6 bases, with 18 bases left between them. Germline loops: CDR1 MDHEN, CDR2 SYDVKM. In DNA, the CDR3 is TGTGCCAGCAGTTCCCCCCGGGCCCTGGACCCTGAAGCTTTCTTT. Translation gives CASSSPRALDPEAFF.

This clonotype was observed at least ten times. This chain connects TRBV12-3 or TRBV12-4 to TRBJ2-5; D perhaps matches TRBD1 (5 bases). V lost 8 bases, J lost 5 bases, and 12 bases lay in between. The CDR3 spans 12 residues. For the CDR3, the DNA is TGTGCCAGCGAGACGCAGGGTGAGACCCAGTACTTC. This codes for CASETQGETQYF.

Ten or more counts support this clonotype. The V call is TRBV4-3, the J call TRBJ2-3; TRBD1 matches 12 bases. The CDR3 runs 16 residues. Germline V lookup: CDR1 LGHNA, CDR2 YSLEER. V trimming: 2 bases; J trimming: 6 bases; junction bases outside the gene matches: 6. CDR3 loop: CASSQPTGTGGDTQYF. The CDR3 coding sequence is TGCGCCAGCAGCCAACCTACCGGGACAGGGGGCGATACGCAGTATTTT.

This clonotype appeared many times. This chain uses TRBV4-3 with TRBJ1-2, with D perhaps TRBD1 (5 bases). CDR1 is LGHNA and CDR2 is YSLEER in the germline V gene. CDR3 length: 13 residues. V lost 0 bases, J lost 8 bases, and 10 bases lay in between. CDR3 DNA sequence: TGCGCCAGCAGCCAAGATAGGGGAGGGGGCTACACCTTC. It is translated as CASSQDRGGGYTF.

This clonotype was counted ten times or more. V gene TRBV2 combines with J gene TRBJ1-5; D gene ambiguous. Germline CDR1 reads SNHLY; CDR2 reads FYNNEI. The CDR3 covers 15 residues. V lost 6 bases to trimming and J lost 0 bases, with 12 bases between them. CDR3 loop: CASREDSASNQPQHF. Written as DNA, the CDR3 is TGTGCCAGCAGGGAGGACTCGGCTAGCAATCAGCCCCAGCATTTT.

This rearrangement joins TRBV5-6 to TRBJ1-1; the D is unclear. The length of the CDR3 is 15 residues. Germline V gene lookup returns CDR1 SGHDT and CDR2 YYEEEE. The ends were cut back, 1 base at V and 0 bases at J, with 10 bases in the middle. CDR3 bases: TGTGCCAGCAGCTTGCCGCCGGAAATGAACACTGAAGCTTTCTTT. It is translated as CASSLPPEMNTEAFF. The full variable domain, with the rest looked up from reference TRBV5-6 and TRBJ1-1, is DAGVTQSPTHLIKTRGQQVTLRCSPKSGHDTVSWYQQALGQGPQFIFQYYEEEERQRGNFPDRFSGHQFPNYSSELNVNALLLGDSALYLCASSLPPEMNTEAFFGQGTRLTVV.

This clonotype was picked up many times. This chain uses TRBV12-3 or TRBV12-4 with TRBJ2-1; 10 nucleotides line up with TRBD2. Trimming took 5 bases from V and 15 from J; bases not matched to a gene: 16. The CDR3 runs 15 residues. The CDR3, as DNA: TGTGCCAGCAGTAACCAGCGGGAGGGCCTTTTTCAAACGTTCTTC. Its protein product is CASSNQREGLFQTFF.

CDR3 coding DNA: TGCGCCAGCAGCCCGGAAGGCGGATCGTGGGGTGAAAAACTGTTTTTT. Translation: CASSPEGGSWGEKLFF. The rearrangement uses TRBV4-1 and TRBJ1-4, with D unclear. V was shortened by 4 bases and J by 7 bases, with 19 bases between the two germline ends. The germline CDR1 and CDR2 sequences are MGHRA and YSYEKL. The CDR3 sequence is 16 residues long.

This clonotype has a handful of counts. V usage is TRBV7-9 and J usage is TRBJ2-2; D call uncertain. Germline CDR1 is SEHNR and CDR2 is FQNEAQ (reference sequence). This CDR3 spans 12 amino acids. V was shortened by 8 bases and J by 5 bases, with 9 bases between the two germline ends. CDR3 sequence (DNA): TGTGCCAGCTTCACGGTAACCGGGGAGCTGTTTTTT. Translating it yields CASFTVTGELFF.

This clonotype was seen repeatedly, ten times or more. The chain employs TRBV7-9 and TRBJ2-3, with TRBD1 as a possible D gene (5 bases). There are 16 residues in the CDR3. Trimming cost V 3 bases and J 0 bases, with 13 bases left between them. Germline V gene data show CDR1 as SEHNR and CDR2 as FQNEAQ (reference sequence). The CDR3 nucleotides are TGTGCCAGCAGCTTCCGGACACTTACTAGCACAGATACGCAGTATTTT. Amino acid sequence: CASSFRTLTSTDTQYF.

This sequence joins TRBV7-9 and TRBJ2-7; 8 bases match TRBD1. CDR1 and CDR2 from the germline V gene are SEHNR and FQNEAQ (reference sequence). V shed 4 bases and J 0 bases; nucleotides not matched to a gene: 8. This CDR3 spans 16 amino acids. CDR3 coding DNA: TGTGCCAGCAGCTCATTAACAGGGGGTAGCTCCTACGAGCAGTACTTC. The encoded protein is CASSSLTGGSSYEQYF. Supplemented by reference TRBV7-9 and TRBJ2-7, the full variable domain reads DTGVSQNPRHKITKRGQNVTFRCDPISEHNRLYWYRQTLGQGPEFLTYFQNEAQLEKSRLLSDRFSAERPKGSFSTLEIQRTEQGDSAMYLCASSSLTGGSSYEQYFGPGTRLTVT.

The chain couples TRBV4-3 to TRBJ2-1; TRBD2 matches 8 bases. J lost 3 bases, V lost 2 bases, and 9 bases had no gene match. The CDR3 runs to 17 residues. CDR1 and CDR2 from the germline V gene are LGHNA and YSLEER. The CDR3 loop reads CASSQTGSGNYYNEQFF. The CDR3 region has the DNA TGCGCCAGCAGCCAAACTGGTAGCGGGAATTACTACAATGAGCAGTTCTTC.

The genes are TRBV11-1 and TRBJ2-1; 9 bases agree with TRBD2. V dropped 2 bases and J dropped 9; count of bases not matched to a gene: 17. The CDR3 consists of 18 residues. Germline V CDR1 and CDR2: SGHAT, FQDESV (reference sequence). The CDR3, as DNA: TGTGCCAGCAGCTTAACAGGGTACGGCGGGAGGGCCTATGGTGAGCAGTTCTTC. It yields the protein CASSLTGYGGRAYGEQFF.